The entry that follows covers one T cell receptor beta chain sequence. As handled by the study authors: Amplification of reference gene primers provided the estimated nucleated cell counts. Clones were sequenced by immunoSEQ multiplex PCR, and TCRdb holds only the in-frame ones, with some missing. The V and J calls and clone size were taken over from that table, and D and trimming were inferred from the DNA. The repertoire includes tens of thousands of clones, around 87% of them detected once, and more than 4% sits in the top ten. The sample originates from a study of blood T cell repertoires in COVID-19. Study-wide background: Samples of COVID-19 (acute and convalescent) were obtained from the United States, Italy and Spain. In each case, the material was cDNA or gDNA derived from T cells, B-cell-depleted T cells, or PBMCs.

The CDR3 is made up of 13 amino acids. Germline CDR1 and CDR2: MNHEY and SVGAGI. Trimming removed 8 bases at V and 4 bases at J, with 14 bases between. The sequenced material came from peripheral blood. This receptor was taken from a human donor in a cohort sampled during active COVID-19. This sequence joins TRBV6-5 and TRBJ2-5, with D maybe TRBD2 (6 bases). In DNA, the CDR3 is TGTGCCAGCTCCGGGAGCGGAACAGAGACCCAGTACTTC. Translated: CASSGSGTETQYF.